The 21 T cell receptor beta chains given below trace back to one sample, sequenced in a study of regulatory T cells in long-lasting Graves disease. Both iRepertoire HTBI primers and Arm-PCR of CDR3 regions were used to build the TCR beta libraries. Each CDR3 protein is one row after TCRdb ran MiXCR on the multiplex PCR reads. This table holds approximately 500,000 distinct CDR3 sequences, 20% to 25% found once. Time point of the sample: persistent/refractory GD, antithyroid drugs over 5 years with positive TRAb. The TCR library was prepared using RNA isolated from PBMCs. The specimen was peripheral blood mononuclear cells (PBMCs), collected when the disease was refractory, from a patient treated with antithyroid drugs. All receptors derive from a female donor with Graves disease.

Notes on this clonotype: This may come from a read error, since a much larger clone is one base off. DNA of the CDR3: TGTGCCAGCAGTGAGGGAGGGACCACTGAAGCTTTCTTT. This codes for CASSEGGTTEAFF. V gene TRBV12-3 or TRBV12-4 combines with J gene TRBJ1-1; D perhaps matches TRBD1 (5 bases). V shed 5 bases and J shed 4 bases, with 11 bases lying between them. The length of the CDR3 is 13 residues.

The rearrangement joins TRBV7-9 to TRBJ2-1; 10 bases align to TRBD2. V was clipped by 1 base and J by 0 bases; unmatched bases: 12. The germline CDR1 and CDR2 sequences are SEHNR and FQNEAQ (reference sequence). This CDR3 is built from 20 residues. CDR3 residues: CASSLGDGTSALLSYNEQFF. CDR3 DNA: TGTGCCAGCAGCTTAGGGGACGGGACTAGCGCCCTCCTCTCCTACAATGAGCAGTTCTTC.

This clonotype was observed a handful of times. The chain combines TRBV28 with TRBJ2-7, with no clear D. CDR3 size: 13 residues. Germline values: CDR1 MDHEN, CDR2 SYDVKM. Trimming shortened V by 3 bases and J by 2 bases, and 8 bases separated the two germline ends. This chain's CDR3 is CASSFFGPYEQYF. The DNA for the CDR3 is TGTGCCAGCAGTTTTTTTGGCCCCTACGAGCAGTACTTC.

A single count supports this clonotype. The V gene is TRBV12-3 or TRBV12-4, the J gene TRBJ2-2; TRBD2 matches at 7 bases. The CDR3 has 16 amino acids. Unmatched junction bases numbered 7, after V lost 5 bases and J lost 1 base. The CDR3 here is CASSLGLVENTGELFF. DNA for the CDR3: TGTGCCAGCAGTCTCGGACTAGTGGAGAACACCGGGGAGCTGTTTTTT.

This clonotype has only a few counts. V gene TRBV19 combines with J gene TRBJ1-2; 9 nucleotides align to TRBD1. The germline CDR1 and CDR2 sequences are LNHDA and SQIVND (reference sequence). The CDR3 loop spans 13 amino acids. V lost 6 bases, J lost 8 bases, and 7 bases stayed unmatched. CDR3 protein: CASRRTGENGYTF. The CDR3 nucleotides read TGTGCCAGTAGGAGGACAGGGGAGAACGGCTACACCTTC.

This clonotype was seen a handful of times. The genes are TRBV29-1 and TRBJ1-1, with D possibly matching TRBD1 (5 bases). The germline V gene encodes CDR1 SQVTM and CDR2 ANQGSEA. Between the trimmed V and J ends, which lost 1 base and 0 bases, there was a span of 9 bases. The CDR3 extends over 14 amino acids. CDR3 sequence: CSVEGRQMNTEAFF. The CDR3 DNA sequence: TGCAGCGTTGAAGGTCGACAGATGAACACTGAAGCTTTCTTT.

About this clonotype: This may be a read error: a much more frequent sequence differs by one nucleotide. CDR3 loop: CASGSDRGLGRETQYF. CDR3 DNA sequence: TGTGCCAGCGGTTCGGACAGGGGGCTAGGAAGAGAGACCCAGTACTTC. The chain joins TRBV6-2 or TRBV6-3 to TRBJ2-5; the match to TRBD1 covers 11 bases. Germline CDR1 MNHEY, CDR2 SVGEGT. Trimming at V came to 8 bases and at J to 4 bases, leaving 12 bases not matched to a gene. This CDR3 is 16 amino acids long.

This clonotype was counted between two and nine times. CDR3 coding DNA: TGTGCCACCAGCAGAGATTGGGCCCCGAACACTGAAGCTTTCTTT. Translating gives CATSRDWAPNTEAFF. This chain links TRBV15 with TRBJ1-1; D gene ambiguous. Germline assignment: CDR1 LNHNV and CDR2 YYDKDF (reference sequence). V lost 0 bases to trimming and J lost 1 base, with 9 bases between them. This CDR3 comprises 15 residues.

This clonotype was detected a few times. This CDR3 reads CACETGTNQPQHF. The CDR3 DNA reads as TGTGCCTGCGAGACAGGGACCAATCAGCCCCAGCATTTT. The rearrangement joins TRBV30 to TRBJ1-5; TRBD1 agrees at 7 bases. The CDR3 is made up of 13 amino acids. The V gene's germline CDR1 is GTSNPN and CDR2 SVGIG (reference sequence). Unmatched junction bases numbered 5, after V lost 6 bases and J lost 3 bases.

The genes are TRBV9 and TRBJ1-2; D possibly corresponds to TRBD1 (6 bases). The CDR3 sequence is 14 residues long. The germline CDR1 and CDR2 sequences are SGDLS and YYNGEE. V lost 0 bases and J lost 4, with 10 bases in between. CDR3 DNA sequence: TGTGCCAGCAGCGTAGAGACAGGACTCTATGGCTACACCTTC. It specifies CASSVETGLYGYTF.

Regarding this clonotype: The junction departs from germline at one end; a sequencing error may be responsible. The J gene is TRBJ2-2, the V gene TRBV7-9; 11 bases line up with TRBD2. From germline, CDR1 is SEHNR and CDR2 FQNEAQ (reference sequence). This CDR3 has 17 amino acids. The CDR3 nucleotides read TGTCCCAGCAGCTTAGAACTAGCGGGAGCGCACACCGGGGAGCTGTTTTTT. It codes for CPSSLELAGAHTGELFF.

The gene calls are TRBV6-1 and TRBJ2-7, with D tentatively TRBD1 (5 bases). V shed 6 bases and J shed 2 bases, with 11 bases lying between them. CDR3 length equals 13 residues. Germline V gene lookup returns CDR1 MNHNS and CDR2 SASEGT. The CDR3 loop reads CASRERGAYEQYF. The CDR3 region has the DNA TGTGCCAGCAGGGAAAGGGGCGCCTACGAGCAGTACTTC.

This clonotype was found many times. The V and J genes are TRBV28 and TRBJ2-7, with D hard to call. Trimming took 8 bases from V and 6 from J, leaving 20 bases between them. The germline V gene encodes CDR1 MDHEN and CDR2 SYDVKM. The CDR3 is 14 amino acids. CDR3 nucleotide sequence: TGTGCCAGCGCTAAAGGTGGGCGGTACCTCGAGCAGTACTTC. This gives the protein CASAKGGRYLEQYF.

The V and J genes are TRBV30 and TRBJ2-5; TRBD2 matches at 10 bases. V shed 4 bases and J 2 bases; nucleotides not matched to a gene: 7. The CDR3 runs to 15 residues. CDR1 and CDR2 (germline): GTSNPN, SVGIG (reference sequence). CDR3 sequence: CAWNRGLAQQETQYF. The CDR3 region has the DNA TGTGCCTGGAATCGGGGACTAGCGCAACAAGAGACCCAGTACTTC.

The CDR3 is CASRGTGVPGPQHF. The CDR3 DNA sequence: TGTGCCAGTAGAGGGACAGGGGTGCCGGGGCCCCAGCATTTT. The chain employs TRBV19 and TRBJ1-5; 10 bases fit TRBD1. The CDR3 contains 14 residues. The germline V gene encodes CDR1 LNHDA and CDR2 SQIVND (reference sequence). V lost 6 bases to trimming and J lost 9 bases; unmatched junction nucleotides: 8.

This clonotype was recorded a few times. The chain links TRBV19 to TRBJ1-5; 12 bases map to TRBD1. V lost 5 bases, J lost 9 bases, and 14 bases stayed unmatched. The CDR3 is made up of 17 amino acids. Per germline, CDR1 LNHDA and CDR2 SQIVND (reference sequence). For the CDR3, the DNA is TGTGCCAGTAGTGCCAGACCGGGACAGGGGGCGTTTGGGCCCCAGCATTTT. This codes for CASSARPGQGAFGPQHF.

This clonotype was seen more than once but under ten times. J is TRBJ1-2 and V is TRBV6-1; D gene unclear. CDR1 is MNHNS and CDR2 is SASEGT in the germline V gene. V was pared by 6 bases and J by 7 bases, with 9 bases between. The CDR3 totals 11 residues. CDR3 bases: TGTGCCAGCAGCTCCGATGGTGGCTACACCTTC. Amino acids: CASSSDGGYTF.

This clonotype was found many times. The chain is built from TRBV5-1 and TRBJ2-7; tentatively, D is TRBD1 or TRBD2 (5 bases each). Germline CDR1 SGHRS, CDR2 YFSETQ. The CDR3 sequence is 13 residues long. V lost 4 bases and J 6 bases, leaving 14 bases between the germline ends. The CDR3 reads CASSRGEGREQYF. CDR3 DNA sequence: TGCGCCAGCAGCCGGGGAGAGGGACGCGAGCAGTACTTC.

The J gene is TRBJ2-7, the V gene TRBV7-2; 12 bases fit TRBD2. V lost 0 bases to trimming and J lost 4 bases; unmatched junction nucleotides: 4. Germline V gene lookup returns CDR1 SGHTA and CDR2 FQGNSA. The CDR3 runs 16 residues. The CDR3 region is CASSLAASGGGYEQYF. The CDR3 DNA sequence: TGTGCCAGCAGCTTAGCGGCTAGCGGGGGGGGTTACGAGCAGTACTTC.

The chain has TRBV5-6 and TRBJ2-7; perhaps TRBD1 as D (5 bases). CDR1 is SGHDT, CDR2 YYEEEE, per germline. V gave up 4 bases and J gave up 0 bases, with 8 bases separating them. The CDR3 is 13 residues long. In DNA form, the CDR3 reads TGTGCCAGCAGCACAGGAGTCTCCTACGAGCAGTACTTC. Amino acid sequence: CASSTGVSYEQYF. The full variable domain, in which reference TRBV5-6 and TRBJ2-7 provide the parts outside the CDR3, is DAGVTQSPTHLIKTRGQQVTLRCSPKSGHDTVSWYQQALGQGPQFIFQYYEEEERQRGNFPDRFSGHQFPNYSSELNVNALLLGDSALYLCASSTGVSYEQYFGPGTRLTVT.

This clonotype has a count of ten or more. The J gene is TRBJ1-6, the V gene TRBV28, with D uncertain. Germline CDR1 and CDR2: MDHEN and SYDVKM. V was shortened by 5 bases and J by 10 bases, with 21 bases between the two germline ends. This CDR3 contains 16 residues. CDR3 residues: CASSPSRTRWVSPLHF. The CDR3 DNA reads TGTGCCAGCAGTCCCTCACGGACGCGATGGGTATCACCCCTCCACTTT.